The rows below give T cell receptor beta chains drawn from one sample of a study of T cell repertoires in cytomegalovirus infection. Their antigens remain unidentified. TCRdb re-called the reads through MiXCR, storing one row per CDR3 protein. Among a few hundred thousand distinct CDR3 sequences listed, more than 20% were seen once. The sample was cultured PBMCs, taken from culture after CMV antigen stimulation. These receptors were obtained from a human donor in good health (CMV status not recorded). Some clones in this sample may be carry-over from other donors' samples. The CDR3 runs from the conserved cysteine through the conserved F or W. Fields, in order: J gene, V gene, clone size, D gene, CDR3 DNA, CDR3 protein. A D gene is named only where the DNA matches it firmly. Expanded clones are given a class, and other clones once, few, many or no size at all.

J gene: TRBJ2-1; V gene: TRBV7-3; clone size: -; D gene: -; CDR3 DNA: TGTGCCAGCAGCTTAGTGGGGAGTGAGCAGTTCTTC; CDR3 protein: CASSLVGSEQFF
J gene: TRBJ2-3; V gene: TRBV7-3; clone size: many; D gene: TRBD2; CDR3 DNA: TGTGCCAGCAGCTCGCGGACTAGCGGGAGGCGTGCAGATACGCAGTATTTT; CDR3 protein: CASSSRTSGRRADTQYF
J gene: TRBJ1-5; V gene: TRBV2; clone size: few; D gene: -; CDR3 DNA: TGTGCCAGCAGAGGTGGAACAACTAGCAATCAGCCCCAGCATTTT; CDR3 protein: CASRGGTTSNQPQHF
J gene: TRBJ1-6; V gene: TRBV7-2; clone size: many; D gene: TRBD1; CDR3 DNA: TGTGCCAGCAGCTTGGGTGACAGGGATCCCCATGGTTCACCCCTCCACTTT; CDR3 protein: CASSLGDRDPHGSPLHF
J gene: TRBJ2-1; V gene: TRBV12-3/TRBV12-4; clone size: -; D gene: TRBD2; CDR3 DNA: TGTGCCAGCAGTACCGTAGCGGGAGGGCCAGCGAATGAGCAGTTCTTC; CDR3 protein: CASSTVAGGPANEQFF
J gene: TRBJ2-1; V gene: TRBV20-1; clone size: -; D gene: TRBD2; CDR3 DNA: TGCAGTGCTAGAGATCAACTAGCGATCGTCTACAATGAGCAGTTCTTC; CDR3 protein: CSARDQLAIVYNEQFF
J gene: TRBJ1-2; V gene: TRBV28; clone size: -; D gene: -; CDR3 DNA: TGTGCCAGCAGTTTAAACGGGCTGGGCTATGGCTACACCTTC; CDR3 protein: CASSLNGLGYGYTF
J gene: TRBJ1-2; V gene: TRBV12-3/TRBV12-4; clone size: -; D gene: TRBD1; CDR3 DNA: TGTGCCAGCAGTTTCCAGGGGGCGTATGGCTACACCTTC; CDR3 protein: CASSFQGAYGYTF
J gene: TRBJ1-2; V gene: TRBV6-5; clone size: few; D gene: TRBD1; CDR3 DNA: TGTGCCAGCAGTTACTCGACTAGGGCAGGGGGAAATGGCTACACCTTC; CDR3 protein: CASSYSTRAGGNGYTF
J gene: TRBJ1-1; V gene: TRBV7-2; clone size: many; D gene: -; CDR3 DNA: TGTGCCAGCAGCTTAGGGTATTCCCGTGAAGCTTTCTTT; CDR3 protein: CASSLGYSREAFF
J gene: TRBJ2-1; V gene: TRBV5-1; clone size: few; D gene: -; CDR3 DNA: TGCGCCAGCAGCTTGGCTGAGGGGCCCCTGTGGAATGAGCAGTTCTTC; CDR3 protein: CASSLAEGPLWNEQFF
J gene: TRBJ2-1; V gene: TRBV14; clone size: -; D gene: -; CDR3 DNA: TGTGCCAGCAGCCTCAGGGGGATTAGCGGTCCATACAATGAGCAGTTCTTC; CDR3 protein: CASSLRGISGPYNEQFF
J gene: TRBJ1-1; V gene: TRBV6-6; clone size: -; D gene: -; CDR3 DNA: TGTGCCGGAATCAACGGAGGTTCGGACACTGAAGCTTTCTTT; CDR3 protein: CAGINGGSDTEAFF
J gene: TRBJ2-1; V gene: TRBV19; clone size: few; D gene: -; CDR3 DNA: TGTGCCAGTAGCCTGGACAGCCAAACTTACAATGAGCAGTTCTTC; CDR3 protein: CASSLDSQTYNEQFF
J gene: TRBJ1-1; V gene: TRBV5-1; clone size: many; D gene: TRBD1; CDR3 DNA: TGCGCCAGCAGCCATCTTATAGGGGGCGCTGGAACTGAAGCTTTCTTT; CDR3 protein: CASSHLIGGAGTEAFF
J gene: TRBJ2-5; V gene: TRBV7-9; clone size: -; D gene: TRBD1; CDR3 DNA: TGTGCCAGCAGCCTCACCACAGGGGGCAAGGAGACCCAGTACTTC; CDR3 protein: CASSLTTGGKETQYF
J gene: TRBJ1-5; V gene: TRBV7-9; clone size: -; D gene: -; CDR3 DNA: TGTGCCAGCTCCCGGACAAGGGACAATCAGCCCCAGCATTTT; CDR3 protein: CASSRTRDNQPQHF
J gene: TRBJ2-7; V gene: TRBV28; clone size: -; D gene: -; CDR3 DNA: TGTGCCAGCAGCCCACCGCAGAAAGGGAGGCCTTCCTACGAGCAGTACTTC; CDR3 protein: CASSPPQKGRPSYEQYF
J gene: TRBJ2-3; V gene: TRBV10-3; clone size: -; D gene: TRBD2; CDR3 DNA: TGTGCCATCAGTGATTGGACTAGCGGAGATACGCAGTATTTT; CDR3 protein: CAISDWTSGDTQYF
J gene: TRBJ1-2; V gene: TRBV7-2; clone size: many; D gene: TRBD1; CDR3 DNA: TGTGCCAGCAGCATCTCAGGGGGCTCGCGATATGGCTACACCTTC; CDR3 protein: CASSISGGSRYGYTF
J gene: TRBJ2-7; V gene: TRBV7-2; clone size: few; D gene: -; CDR3 DNA: TGTGCCAGCAGCTTAGATGCAGGGTCTCATTACGAGCAGTACTTC; CDR3 protein: CASSLDAGSHYEQYF
J gene: TRBJ2-1; V gene: TRBV6-5; clone size: few; D gene: TRBD1; CDR3 DNA: TGTGCCAGCAGTTCGACCGGGACAGGCCCATGGGAGGAGCAGTTCTTC; CDR3 protein: CASSSTGTGPWEEQFF
J gene: TRBJ1-1; V gene: TRBV7-3; clone size: -; D gene: -; CDR3 DNA: TGTGCCAGCAGTTCCAGGCGGGGCATGGCTGAGGCTTTCTTT; CDR3 protein: CASSSRRGMAEAFF
J gene: TRBJ2-5; V gene: TRBV19; clone size: -; D gene: -; CDR3 DNA: TGTGCCAGTACTCCGGACGGGGGGACCCAGTACTTC; CDR3 protein: CASTPDGGTQYF
J gene: TRBJ2-2; V gene: TRBV7-6; clone size: many; D gene: -; CDR3 DNA: TGTGCTAGCAGCTTCAGGCAGGGGACCGGGGAGCTGTTTTTT; CDR3 protein: CASSFRQGTGELFF
J gene: TRBJ2-2; V gene: TRBV6-4; clone size: -; D gene: -; CDR3 DNA: TGTGCCAGCAGTGACTGTCCCCCGCGGATTTTAGGGGAGCTGTTTTTT; CDR3 protein: CASSDCPPRILGELFF
J gene: TRBJ2-1; V gene: TRBV2; clone size: few; D gene: TRBD2; CDR3 DNA: TGTGCCAGCAGTGTCGCTTTCGGGACTAGAAACAATGAGCAGTTCTTC; CDR3 protein: CASSVAFGTRNNEQFF
J gene: TRBJ2-1; V gene: TRBV19; clone size: -; D gene: -; CDR3 DNA: TGTGCCAGTACCCGGGAGCTTTACAATGAGCAGTTCTTC; CDR3 protein: CASTRELYNEQFF
J gene: TRBJ2-3; V gene: TRBV7-2; clone size: many; D gene: TRBD2; CDR3 DNA: TGTGCCAGCAGCACGGGACTAGCGGGAGGCACAGATACGCAGTATTTT; CDR3 protein: CASSTGLAGGTDTQYF
J gene: TRBJ2-3; V gene: TRBV19; clone size: few; D gene: -; CDR3 DNA: TGTGCCAGTAGTATCCAAGCAAGCACAGATACGCAGTATTTT; CDR3 protein: CASSIQASTDTQYF